These T cell receptor beta chains were read from a single sample in a study of T cell responses to AZD1222 COVID-19 vaccine. The table came from immunoSEQ multiplex PCR; TCRdb's copy has only in-frame clones and leaves some out. The repertoire holds about 100,000 clones, with around 90% as singletons. The sequencing used peripheral blood, collected 28 days after the second AZD1222 dose. The receptors shown here come from an adult who received the AZD1222 COVID-19 vaccine. Both conserved end residues are part of each CDR3. D genes are given only for firm matches. Clone size is not always given. Where it is, it says once, few, many or a class for expanded clones.

v_call: TRBV5-1; j_call: TRBJ1-5; d_call: -; clone_size: -; cdr3_nt: TGCGCCAGCAGCTTGATGGGTTTGAGCAATCAGCCCCAGCATTTT; cdr3_aa: CASSLMGLSNQPQHF
v_call: TRBV14; j_call: TRBJ2-7; d_call: -; clone_size: -; cdr3_nt: TGTGCCAGCAGCCCGACAATGGCGGGGATAGGGCAGTACTTC; cdr3_aa: CASSPTMAGIGQYF
v_call: TRBV7-9; j_call: TRBJ2-5; d_call: TRBD2; clone_size: -; cdr3_nt: TGTGCCAGCATTATCGGGGGACTAGCAGAAGAGACCCAGTACTTC; cdr3_aa: CASIIGGLAEETQYF
v_call: TRBV28; j_call: TRBJ1-5; d_call: TRBD1; clone_size: -; cdr3_nt: TGTGCCAGCAGCCTTCACAGGGGCGGACAGCCCCAGCATTTT; cdr3_aa: CASSLHRGGQPQHF
v_call: TRBV6-5; j_call: TRBJ1-2; d_call: -; clone_size: once; cdr3_nt: TGTGCCAGCAGTTCAACGGGTCTATATGGCTACACCTTC; cdr3_aa: CASSSTGLYGYTF
v_call: TRBV4-1; j_call: TRBJ2-7; d_call: -; clone_size: -; cdr3_nt: TGCGCCAGCAGCCAAGGAGTAGGAGCCTACGAGCAGTACTTC; cdr3_aa: CASSQGVGAYEQYF
v_call: TRBV4-2; j_call: TRBJ2-5; d_call: -; clone_size: -; cdr3_nt: TGTGCCAGCAGCCAAGAGGAAAGGTCTCACCAAGAGACCCAGTACTTC; cdr3_aa: CASSQEERSHQETQYF
v_call: TRBV7-9; j_call: TRBJ1-1; d_call: -; clone_size: -; cdr3_nt: TGTGCCAGCAGCAAAGAAAGGGGAACTGAAGCTTTCTTT; cdr3_aa: CASSKERGTEAFF
v_call: TRBV19; j_call: TRBJ2-7; d_call: -; clone_size: once; cdr3_nt: TGTGCCAGTAGTACGGAGGTGGGGTACGAGCAGTACTTC; cdr3_aa: CASSTEVGYEQYF
v_call: TRBV13; j_call: TRBJ2-1; d_call: -; clone_size: once; cdr3_nt: TGTGCCAGCAGCTTAGGGTCGGGGATCGAGCAGTTCTTC; cdr3_aa: CASSLGSGIEQFF
v_call: TRBV12-3/TRBV12-4; j_call: TRBJ2-3; d_call: -; clone_size: -; cdr3_nt: TGTGCCAGCAGTTTAGTGGCAGGGGATACGCAGTATTTT; cdr3_aa: CASSLVAGDTQYF
v_call: TRBV18; j_call: TRBJ2-7; d_call: -; clone_size: -; cdr3_nt: TGTGCCAGCTCACCGCAGACGGGAGAGCAGTACTTC; cdr3_aa: CASSPQTGEQYF
v_call: TRBV6-2/TRBV6-3; j_call: TRBJ1-2; d_call: TRBD1; clone_size: -; cdr3_nt: TGTGCCAGCAGTTACGGGACAGAAGACGGCTACACCTTC; cdr3_aa: CASSYGTEDGYTF
v_call: TRBV11-2; j_call: TRBJ2-7; d_call: -; clone_size: -; cdr3_nt: TGTGCCAGCAGCTTAGAGGGCGAGCAGTACTTC; cdr3_aa: CASSLEGEQYF
v_call: TRBV29-1; j_call: TRBJ1-2; d_call: -; clone_size: once; cdr3_nt: TGCAGCGTTGAAGATCAGTGGAAGGCCGGCTATGGCTACACCTTC; cdr3_aa: CSVEDQWKAGYGYTF
v_call: TRBV5-5; j_call: TRBJ2-1; d_call: -; clone_size: once; cdr3_nt: TGTGCCAGCAGCTACCTCAATGAGCAGTTCTTC; cdr3_aa: CASSYLNEQFF
v_call: TRBV28; j_call: TRBJ1-5; d_call: -; clone_size: once; cdr3_nt: TGTGCCGGTGCGCCGGCGGGGGCCAATCAGCCCCAGCATTTT; cdr3_aa: CAGAPAGANQPQHF
v_call: TRBV19; j_call: TRBJ2-1; d_call: TRBD1; clone_size: -; cdr3_nt: TGTGCCAGTCGGGGACAGGTTTTTGAGCAGTTCTTC; cdr3_aa: CASRGQVFEQFF
v_call: TRBV6-2/TRBV6-3; j_call: TRBJ1-1; d_call: -; clone_size: -; cdr3_nt: TGTGCCAGCAGCCGGACCCGAGCTGAAGCTTTCTTT; cdr3_aa: CASSRTRAEAFF
v_call: TRBV7-8; j_call: TRBJ2-1; d_call: TRBD1; clone_size: few; cdr3_nt: TGTGCCAGCAGCCCAAGGAGGTTTGTCGGACAATCAGGGGGCGCTCAGGGGGACAATGAGCAGTTCTTC; cdr3_aa: CASSPRRFVGQSGGAQGDNEQFF
v_call: TRBV28; j_call: TRBJ1-1; d_call: TRBD1; clone_size: -; cdr3_nt: TGTGCCAGCAGTTTACGCGGTATGAAGGGGGCGGCAGACACTGAAGCTTTCTTT; cdr3_aa: CASSLRGMKGAADTEAFF
v_call: TRBV4-3; j_call: TRBJ2-7; d_call: TRBD1; clone_size: -; cdr3_nt: TGCGCCAGCAGCCAAGTTATCGTGGTGCCGACAGGGGTTCACGAGCAGTACTTC; cdr3_aa: CASSQVIVVPTGVHEQYF
v_call: TRBV18; j_call: TRBJ2-3; d_call: -; clone_size: -; cdr3_nt: TGTGCCAGCTCACCACCAGGGGCTCCGGGAGATACGCAGTATTTT; cdr3_aa: CASSPPGAPGDTQYF
v_call: TRBV11-3; j_call: TRBJ2-3; d_call: TRBD2; clone_size: -; cdr3_nt: TGTGCCAGCAGCTGCCCGGGGGGTCCTCACTCCACTCCAGATACGCAGTATTTT; cdr3_aa: CASSCPGGPHSTPDTQYF
v_call: TRBV27; j_call: TRBJ2-2; d_call: TRBD1; clone_size: -; cdr3_nt: TGTGCCAGCAGTCCAGGGGGTGGGGAGCTGTTTTTT; cdr3_aa: CASSPGGGELFF
v_call: TRBV5-8; j_call: TRBJ2-7; d_call: -; clone_size: once; cdr3_nt: TGTGCCAGCAGCTTGACAGGATACGAGCAGTACTTC; cdr3_aa: CASSLTGYEQYF
v_call: TRBV28; j_call: TRBJ1-3; d_call: -; clone_size: -; cdr3_nt: TGTGCCAGCAGTTTAGGGGTACGGGGGGCTCTTTCTGGAAACACCATATATTTT; cdr3_aa: CASSLGVRGALSGNTIYF
v_call: TRBV19; j_call: TRBJ1-1; d_call: -; clone_size: -; cdr3_nt: TGTGCCAGTAGTATAAGTTTCGGGGGCAGGGAAGCTTTCTTT; cdr3_aa: CASSISFGGREAFF
v_call: TRBV7-9; j_call: TRBJ2-1; d_call: TRBD2; clone_size: -; cdr3_nt: TGTGCCAGCAGCTTAGGTCCCGGGGGGTCCCCCTACAATGAGCAGTTCTTC; cdr3_aa: CASSLGPGGSPYNEQFF
v_call: TRBV24-1; j_call: TRBJ2-3; d_call: TRBD2; clone_size: -; cdr3_nt: TGTGCCACCAGTGATTGGACTAGCGGGGGCTCAGATACGCAGTATTTT; cdr3_aa: CATSDWTSGGSDTQYF
v_call: TRBV29-1; j_call: TRBJ1-6; d_call: -; clone_size: -; cdr3_nt: TGCAGCGTTCCCTCGATTGAAAAAGTTCGAACAGTTGGGGGGCAGGTGGATTCACCCCTCCACTTT; cdr3_aa: CSVPSIEKVRTVGGQVDSPLHF
v_call: TRBV5-1; j_call: TRBJ2-7; d_call: TRBD1; clone_size: -; cdr3_nt: TGCGCCAGCAGCTTGGAACAGGGGGGATTCTACGAGCAGTACTTC; cdr3_aa: CASSLEQGGFYEQYF
v_call: TRBV15; j_call: TRBJ2-7; d_call: -; clone_size: -; cdr3_nt: TGTGCCACCAGCAGGGATCCCCCGGGTGCCGGGGACGAGCAGTACTTC; cdr3_aa: CATSRDPPGAGDEQYF
v_call: TRBV27; j_call: TRBJ1-1; d_call: -; clone_size: -; cdr3_nt: TGTGCCAGCAGTTTAGGGGGGACAATCAAAGCTTTCTTT; cdr3_aa: CASSLGGTIKAFF
v_call: TRBV4-1; j_call: TRBJ1-4; d_call: -; clone_size: few; cdr3_nt: TGCGCCAGCAGCCAAGTTGGGGCGGCCCAGCGGCCTAATGAAAAACTGTTTTTT; cdr3_aa: CASSQVGAAQRPNEKLFF
v_call: TRBV19; j_call: TRBJ2-3; d_call: TRBD2; clone_size: -; cdr3_nt: TGTGCCAGTAAGCGGGACCTAGACGGCACAGATACGCAGTATTTT; cdr3_aa: CASKRDLDGTDTQYF
v_call: TRBV19; j_call: TRBJ1-1; d_call: -; clone_size: -; cdr3_nt: TGTGCCAGTAGCCCCCGGGGGGACCAGGGCGGGAACACTGAAGCTTTCTTT; cdr3_aa: CASSPRGDQGGNTEAFF
v_call: TRBV4-1; j_call: TRBJ1-1; d_call: -; clone_size: -; cdr3_nt: TGCGCCAGCAGCCAAGCCTCCCGCGGGAACACTGAAGCTTTCTTT; cdr3_aa: CASSQASRGNTEAFF
v_call: TRBV7-8; j_call: TRBJ1-2; d_call: -; clone_size: -; cdr3_nt: TGTGCCAGCAGCTTAGGAGAAATAGGCTATGGCTACACCTTC; cdr3_aa: CASSLGEIGYGYTF
v_call: TRBV5-4; j_call: TRBJ2-7; d_call: -; clone_size: -; cdr3_nt: TGTGCCAGCAGCGTGGGCAGGGCCGTCTCCTACGAGCAGTACTTC; cdr3_aa: CASSVGRAVSYEQYF
v_call: TRBV4-3; j_call: TRBJ1-1; d_call: -; clone_size: once; cdr3_nt: TGCGCCAGCAGCCAGGGGAGGGGATCCACTGAAGCTTTCTTT; cdr3_aa: CASSQGRGSTEAFF
v_call: TRBV12-3/TRBV12-4; j_call: TRBJ2-7; d_call: -; clone_size: -; cdr3_nt: TGTGCCAGTGGGACCGCCTACGAGCAGTACTTC; cdr3_aa: CASGTAYEQYF
v_call: TRBV19; j_call: TRBJ1-4; d_call: -; clone_size: -; cdr3_nt: TGTGCCAGTAAGAACAGGGATATTGGGAATGAAAAACTGTTTTTT; cdr3_aa: CASKNRDIGNEKLFF
v_call: TRBV7-2; j_call: TRBJ2-7; d_call: -; clone_size: -; cdr3_nt: TGTGCCAGCAGCTTCCGAGTCCAGGGTGCGGGCGAGCAGTACTTC; cdr3_aa: CASSFRVQGAGEQYF
v_call: TRBV25-1; j_call: TRBJ2-5; d_call: -; clone_size: -; cdr3_nt: TGTGCCAGCAGTGAGCCCGGACAGAGCCTCCAAGAGACCCAGTACTTC; cdr3_aa: CASSEPGQSLQETQYF
v_call: TRBV6-4; j_call: TRBJ2-1; d_call: TRBD2; clone_size: -; cdr3_nt: TGTGCCAGCAGTGAAGCGGGGGGCTCCTACAATGAGCAGTTCTTC; cdr3_aa: CASSEAGGSYNEQFF
v_call: TRBV19; j_call: TRBJ2-3; d_call: TRBD2; clone_size: -; cdr3_nt: TGTGCCAGTAGTAAAAGCGGGGGCCGCACAGATACGCAGTATTTT; cdr3_aa: CASSKSGGRTDTQYF
v_call: TRBV7-9; j_call: TRBJ1-5; d_call: TRBD1; clone_size: -; cdr3_nt: TGTGCCAGCAGCCAGACAGGGAGCCAGCCCCAGCATTTT; cdr3_aa: CASSQTGSQPQHF
v_call: TRBV6-6; j_call: TRBJ2-7; d_call: -; clone_size: once; cdr3_nt: TGTGCCAGCAGCGAGCAGGGCTACGAGCAGTACTTC; cdr3_aa: CASSEQGYEQYF
v_call: TRBV6-4; j_call: TRBJ1-5; d_call: TRBD1; clone_size: -; cdr3_nt: TGTGCCAGCAGTGACAGGGGGCGGGATAATAGCAATCAGCCCCAGCATTTT; cdr3_aa: CASSDRGRDNSNQPQHF
v_call: TRBV3-1/TRBV3-2; j_call: TRBJ1-1; d_call: -; clone_size: -; cdr3_nt: TGTGCCAGCAGTCTGACAGGTGTCACTGAAGCTTTCTTT; cdr3_aa: CASSLTGVTEAFF
v_call: TRBV18; j_call: TRBJ1-3; d_call: -; clone_size: few; cdr3_nt: TGTGCCAGCTCACCACGGGCGGGCCCGGGGACTGGAAACACCATATATTTT; cdr3_aa: CASSPRAGPGTGNTIYF
v_call: TRBV12-3/TRBV12-4; j_call: TRBJ2-4; d_call: -; clone_size: -; cdr3_nt: TGTGCCAGCAGTTGGGGCGGGTACGACATTCAGTACTTC; cdr3_aa: CASSWGGYDIQYF
v_call: TRBV7-2; j_call: TRBJ1-6; d_call: TRBD1; clone_size: -; cdr3_nt: TGTGCCAGCAGCTTAGGGGACAGCCAGAATTCACCCCTCCACTTT; cdr3_aa: CASSLGDSQNSPLHF
v_call: TRBV2; j_call: TRBJ2-2; d_call: -; clone_size: -; cdr3_nt: TGTGCCAGCAGTGCTACAGGATTTAACACCGGGGAGCTGTTTTTT; cdr3_aa: CASSATGFNTGELFF